This T cell receptor (beta chain) is drawn from a study of T-cell reconstitution after alpha-beta-depleted transplantation in children. The TCRbeta library incorporated unique molecular identifiers. TCRdb recomputed calls from the PCR reads with MiXCR, one row per CDR3 protein. The data contain 120,000 to 150,000 distinct CDR3 sequences, about 8.8% of them singletons. Germline lookup yields CDR1 GTSNPN and CDR2 SVGIG (reference sequence). CDR3 length: 15 amino acids. V lost 4 bases, J lost 2 bases, and 5 bases stayed unmatched. Study-level findings and limits: Recipient T cells and thymic progenitors that survived were the source of the high TCRbeta diversity seen at day 60 in some patients. Several hundred expanded graft clones reportedly were the source of alpha-beta T cells about two months after transplant.

At least ten counts were recorded for this clonotype. Its antigen is not known. Source: PBMCs, mostly from graft donor cells, taken 180 days after TCRalphabeta/CD19-depleted stem cell transplant. This sequence was found in a female patient aged 2 to 10 who had a stem cell transplant for congenital amegakaryocytic thrombocytopenia, so the T cells may come from the graft donor. V is TRBV30 and J is TRBJ2-1; 10 bases line up with TRBD1. CDR3 sequence (DNA): TGTGCCTGGACCGCGGGACAGGGGCCCTACAATGAGCAGTTCTTC. Protein: CAWTAGQGPYNEQFF. Supplemented by reference TRBV30 and TRBJ2-1, the full variable domain reads SQTIHQWPATLVQPVGSPLSLECTVEGTSNPNLYWYRQAAGRGLQLLFYSVGIGQISSEVPQNLSASRPQDRQFILSSKKLLLSDSGFYLCAWTAGQGPYNEQFFGPGTRLTVL.